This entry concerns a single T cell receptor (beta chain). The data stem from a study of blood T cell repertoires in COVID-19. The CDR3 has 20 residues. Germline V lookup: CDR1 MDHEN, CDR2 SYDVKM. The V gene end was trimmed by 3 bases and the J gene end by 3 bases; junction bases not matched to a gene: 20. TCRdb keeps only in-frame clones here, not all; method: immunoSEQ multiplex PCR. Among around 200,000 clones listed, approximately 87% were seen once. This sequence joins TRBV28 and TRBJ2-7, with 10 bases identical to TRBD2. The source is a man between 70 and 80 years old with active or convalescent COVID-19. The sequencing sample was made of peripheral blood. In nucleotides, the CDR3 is TGTGCCAGCAGTTTTGGGATCGGGACTAGCGCCCTCCCAGCCTACTACGAGCAGTACTTC. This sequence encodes CASSFGIGTSALPAYYEQYF.